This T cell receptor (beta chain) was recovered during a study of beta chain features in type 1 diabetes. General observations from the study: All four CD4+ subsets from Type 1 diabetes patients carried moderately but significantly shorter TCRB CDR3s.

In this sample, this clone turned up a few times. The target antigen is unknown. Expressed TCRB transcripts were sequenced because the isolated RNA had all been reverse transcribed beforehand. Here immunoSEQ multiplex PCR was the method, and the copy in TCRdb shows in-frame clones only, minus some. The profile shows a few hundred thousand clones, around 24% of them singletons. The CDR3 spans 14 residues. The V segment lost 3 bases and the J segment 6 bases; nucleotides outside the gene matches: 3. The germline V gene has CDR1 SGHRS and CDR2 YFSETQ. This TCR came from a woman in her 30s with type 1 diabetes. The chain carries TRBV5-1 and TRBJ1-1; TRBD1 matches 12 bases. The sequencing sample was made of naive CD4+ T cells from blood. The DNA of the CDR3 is TGCGCCAGCAGCTCGGGACAGGGGGCGGCTGAAGCTTTCTTT. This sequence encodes CASSSGQGAAEAFF.